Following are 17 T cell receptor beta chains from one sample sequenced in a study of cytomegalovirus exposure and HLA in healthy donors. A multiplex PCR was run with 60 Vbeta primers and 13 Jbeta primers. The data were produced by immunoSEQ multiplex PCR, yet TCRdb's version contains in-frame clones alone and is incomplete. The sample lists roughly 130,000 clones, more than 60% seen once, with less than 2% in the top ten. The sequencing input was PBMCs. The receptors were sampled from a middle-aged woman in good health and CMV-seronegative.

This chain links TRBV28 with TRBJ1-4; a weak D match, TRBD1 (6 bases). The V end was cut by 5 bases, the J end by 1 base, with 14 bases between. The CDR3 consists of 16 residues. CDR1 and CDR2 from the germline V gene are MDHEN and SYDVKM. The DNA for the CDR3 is TGTGCCAGCAGTCGTGGGGACACCCGAACTAATGAAAAACTGTTTTTT. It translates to CASSRGDTRTNEKLFF. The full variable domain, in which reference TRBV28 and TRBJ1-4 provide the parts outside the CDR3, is DVKVTQSSRYLVKRTGEKVFLECVQDMDHENMFWYRQDPGLGLRLIYFSYDVKMKEKGDIPEGYSVSREKKERFSLILESASTNQTSMYLCASSRGDTRTNEKLFFGSGTQLSVL.

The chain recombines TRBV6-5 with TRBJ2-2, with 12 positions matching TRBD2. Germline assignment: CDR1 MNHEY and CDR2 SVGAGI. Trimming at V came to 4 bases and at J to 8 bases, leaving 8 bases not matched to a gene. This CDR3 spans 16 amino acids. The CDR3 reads CASSSSLGLAGGELFF. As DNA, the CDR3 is TGTGCCAGCAGTTCATCACTGGGACTAGCGGGTGGGGAGCTGTTTTTT.

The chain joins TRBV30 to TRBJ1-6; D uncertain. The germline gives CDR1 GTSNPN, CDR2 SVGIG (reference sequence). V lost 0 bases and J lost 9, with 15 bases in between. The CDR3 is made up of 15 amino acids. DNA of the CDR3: TGTGCCTGGAGTGTAGCCGGGATGATGGGTTCACCCCTCCACTTT. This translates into CAWSVAGMMGSPLHF.

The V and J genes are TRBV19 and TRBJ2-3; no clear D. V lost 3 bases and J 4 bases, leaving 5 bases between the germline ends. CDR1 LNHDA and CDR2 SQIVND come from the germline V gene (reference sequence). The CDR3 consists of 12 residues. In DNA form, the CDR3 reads TGTGCCAGTAGTATGAGCCCAGATACGCAGTATTTT. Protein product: CASSMSPDTQYF.

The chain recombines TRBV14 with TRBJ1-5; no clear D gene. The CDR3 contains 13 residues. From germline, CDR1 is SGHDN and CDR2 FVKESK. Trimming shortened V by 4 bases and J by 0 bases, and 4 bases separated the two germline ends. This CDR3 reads CASSPHSNQPQHF. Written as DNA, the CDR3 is TGTGCCAGCAGCCCCCATAGCAATCAGCCCCAGCATTTT.

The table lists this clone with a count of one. The CDR3 is CASSKGGGPYSNQPQHF. The CDR3 region has the DNA TGTGCCAGCAGCAAAGGGGGAGGCCCTTATAGCAATCAGCCCCAGCATTTT. The rearrangement links TRBV21-1 to TRBJ1-5. TRBV21-1 is an annotated pseudogene. This CDR3 has 17 amino acids.

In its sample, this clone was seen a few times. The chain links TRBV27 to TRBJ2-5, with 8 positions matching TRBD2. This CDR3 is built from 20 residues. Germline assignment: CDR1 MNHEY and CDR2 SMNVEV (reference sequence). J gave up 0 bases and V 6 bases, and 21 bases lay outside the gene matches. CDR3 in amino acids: CASSRKPPGSGGRYQETQYF. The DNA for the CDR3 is TGTGCCAGCAGCCGGAAACCCCCCGGGAGCGGGGGCAGGTACCAAGAGACCCAGTACTTC.

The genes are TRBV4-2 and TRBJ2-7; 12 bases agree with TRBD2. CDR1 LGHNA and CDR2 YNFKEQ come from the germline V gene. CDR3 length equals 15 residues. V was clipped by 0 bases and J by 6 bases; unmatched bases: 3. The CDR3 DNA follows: TGTGCCAGCAGCCAAGATCGGACTAGCGGGACCGAGCAGTACTTC. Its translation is CASSQDRTSGTEQYF.

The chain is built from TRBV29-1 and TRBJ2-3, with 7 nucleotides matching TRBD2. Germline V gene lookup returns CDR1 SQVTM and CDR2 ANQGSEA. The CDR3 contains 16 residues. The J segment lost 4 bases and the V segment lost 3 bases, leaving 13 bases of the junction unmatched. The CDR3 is CSVEEPSGRRADTQYF. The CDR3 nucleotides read TGCAGCGTTGAGGAGCCTAGCGGTAGAAGGGCAGATACGCAGTATTTT.

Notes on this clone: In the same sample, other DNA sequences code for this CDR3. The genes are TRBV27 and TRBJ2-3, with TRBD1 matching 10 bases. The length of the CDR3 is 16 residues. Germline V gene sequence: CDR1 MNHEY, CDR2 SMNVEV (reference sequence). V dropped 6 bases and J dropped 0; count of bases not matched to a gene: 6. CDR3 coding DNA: TGTGCCAGCAGCCCATGGACAGGGGGTAGCACAGATACGCAGTATTTT. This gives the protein CASSPWTGGSTDTQYF.

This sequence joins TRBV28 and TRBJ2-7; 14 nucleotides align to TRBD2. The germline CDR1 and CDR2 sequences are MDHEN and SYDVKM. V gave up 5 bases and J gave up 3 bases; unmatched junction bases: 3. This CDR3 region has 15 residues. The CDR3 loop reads CASSKGTSGGYEQYF. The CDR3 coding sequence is TGTGCCAGCAGTAAAGGGACTAGCGGGGGCTACGAGCAGTACTTC.

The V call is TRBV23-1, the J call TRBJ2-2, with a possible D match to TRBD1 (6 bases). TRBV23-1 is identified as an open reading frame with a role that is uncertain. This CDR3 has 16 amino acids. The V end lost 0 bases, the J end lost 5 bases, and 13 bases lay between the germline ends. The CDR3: CASSQSQGSRTGELFF. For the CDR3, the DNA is TGCGCCAGCAGTCAATCACAGGGATCACGGACCGGGGAGCTGTTTTTT.

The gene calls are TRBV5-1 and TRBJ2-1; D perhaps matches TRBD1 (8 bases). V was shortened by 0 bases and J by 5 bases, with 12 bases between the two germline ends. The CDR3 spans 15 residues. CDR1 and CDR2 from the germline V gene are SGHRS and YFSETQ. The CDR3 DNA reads TGCGCCAGCAGCTTGGACAGGGGGGGGAACAATGAGCAGTTCTTC. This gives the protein CASSLDRGGNNEQFF.

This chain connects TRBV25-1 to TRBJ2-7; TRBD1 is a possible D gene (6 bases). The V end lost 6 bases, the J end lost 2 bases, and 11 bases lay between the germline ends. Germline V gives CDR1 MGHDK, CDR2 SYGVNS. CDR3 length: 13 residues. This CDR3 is CASSRGDAYEQYF. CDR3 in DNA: TGTGCCAGCAGCAGGGGTGATGCCTACGAGCAGTACTTC.

This CDR3 is CASSVSPGNTIYF. The CDR3 coding sequence is TGTGCCAGCAGCGTCTCCCCTGGAAACACCATATATTTT. The V call is TRBV9, the J call TRBJ1-3, with D hard to call. Trimming removed 2 bases at V and 2 bases at J, with 5 bases between. The CDR3 is 13 amino acids. CDR1 is SGDLS and CDR2 is YYNGEE in the germline V gene.

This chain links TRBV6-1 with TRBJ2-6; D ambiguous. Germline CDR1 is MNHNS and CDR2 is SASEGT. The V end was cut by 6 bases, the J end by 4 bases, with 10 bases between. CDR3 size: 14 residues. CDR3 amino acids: CASRANSGANVLTF. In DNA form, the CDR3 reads TGTGCCAGCAGAGCTAACTCCGGGGCCAACGTCCTGACTTTC.

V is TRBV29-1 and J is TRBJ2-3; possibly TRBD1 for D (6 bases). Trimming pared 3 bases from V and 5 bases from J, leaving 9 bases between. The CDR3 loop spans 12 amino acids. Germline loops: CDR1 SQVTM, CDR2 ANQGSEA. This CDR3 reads CSVDQGKDTQYF. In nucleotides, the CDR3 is TGCAGCGTTGACCAGGGGAAAGATACGCAGTATTTT.